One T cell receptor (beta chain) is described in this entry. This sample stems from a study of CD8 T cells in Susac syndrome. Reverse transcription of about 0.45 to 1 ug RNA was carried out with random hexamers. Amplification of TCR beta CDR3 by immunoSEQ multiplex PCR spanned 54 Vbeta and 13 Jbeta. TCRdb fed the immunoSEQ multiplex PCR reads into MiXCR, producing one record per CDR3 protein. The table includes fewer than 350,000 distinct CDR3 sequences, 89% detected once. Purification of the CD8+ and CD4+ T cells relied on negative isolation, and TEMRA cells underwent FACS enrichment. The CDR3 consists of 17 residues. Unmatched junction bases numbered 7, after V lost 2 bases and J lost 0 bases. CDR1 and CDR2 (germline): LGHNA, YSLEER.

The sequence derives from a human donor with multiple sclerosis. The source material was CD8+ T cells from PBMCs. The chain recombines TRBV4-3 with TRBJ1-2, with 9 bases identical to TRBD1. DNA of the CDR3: TGCGCCAGCAGCCAACAGGACAGGGGACTGACTAACTATGGCTACACCTTC. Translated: CASSQQDRGLTNYGYTF.